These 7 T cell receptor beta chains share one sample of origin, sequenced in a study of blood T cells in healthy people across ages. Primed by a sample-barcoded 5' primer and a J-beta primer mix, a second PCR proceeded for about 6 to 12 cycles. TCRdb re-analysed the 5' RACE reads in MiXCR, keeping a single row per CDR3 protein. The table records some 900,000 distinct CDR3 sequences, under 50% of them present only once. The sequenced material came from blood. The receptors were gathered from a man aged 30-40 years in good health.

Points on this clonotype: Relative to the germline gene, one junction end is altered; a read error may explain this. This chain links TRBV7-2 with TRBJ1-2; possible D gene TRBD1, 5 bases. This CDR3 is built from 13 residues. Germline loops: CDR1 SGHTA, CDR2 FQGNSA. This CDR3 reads CAGSPDGGFDYTF. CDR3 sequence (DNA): TGTGCCGGCAGCCCAGACGGGGGGTTTGACTACACCTTC. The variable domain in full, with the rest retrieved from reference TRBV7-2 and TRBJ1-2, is GAGVSQSPSNKVTEKGKDVELRCDPISGHTALYWYRQSLGQGLEFLIYFQGNSAPDKSGLPSDRFSAERTGGSVSTLTIQRTQQEDSAVYLCAGSPDGGFDYTFGSGTRLTVV.

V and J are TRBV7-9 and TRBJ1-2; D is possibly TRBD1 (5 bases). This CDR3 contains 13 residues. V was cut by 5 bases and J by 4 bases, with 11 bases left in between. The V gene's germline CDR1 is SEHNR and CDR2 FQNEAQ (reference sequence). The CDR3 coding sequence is TGTGCCAGCAGCCCTGGGGCCAGCTATGGCTACACCTTC. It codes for CASSPGASYGYTF.

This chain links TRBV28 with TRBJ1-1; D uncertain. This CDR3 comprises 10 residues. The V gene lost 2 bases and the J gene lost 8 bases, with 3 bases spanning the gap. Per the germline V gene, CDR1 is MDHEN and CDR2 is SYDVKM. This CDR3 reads CASSLREAFF. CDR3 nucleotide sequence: TGTGCCAGCAGTTTACGCGAAGCTTTCTTT.

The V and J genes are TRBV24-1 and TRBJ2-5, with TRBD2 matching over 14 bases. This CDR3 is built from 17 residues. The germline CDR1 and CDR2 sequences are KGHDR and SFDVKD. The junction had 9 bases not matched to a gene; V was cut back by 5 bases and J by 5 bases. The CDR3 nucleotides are TGTGCCACCAGTGTCCAATCGGGACTAGCGGGAGCGGAGACCCAGTACTTC. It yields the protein CATSVQSGLAGAETQYF.

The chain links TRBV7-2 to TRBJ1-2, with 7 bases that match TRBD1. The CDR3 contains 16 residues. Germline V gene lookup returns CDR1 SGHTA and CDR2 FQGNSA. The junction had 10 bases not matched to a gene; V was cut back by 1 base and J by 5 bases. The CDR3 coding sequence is TGTGCCAGCAGCTTAGATTCAGGGGGAGTCGGATATGGCTACACCTTC. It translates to CASSLDSGGVGYGYTF.

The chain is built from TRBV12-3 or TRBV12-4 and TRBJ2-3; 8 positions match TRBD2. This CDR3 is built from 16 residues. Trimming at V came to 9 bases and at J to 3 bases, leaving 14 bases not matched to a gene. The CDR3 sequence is CASTGTSDGATDTQYF. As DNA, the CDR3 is TGTGCCAGTACCGGGACTAGTGACGGAGCTACAGATACGCAGTATTTT.

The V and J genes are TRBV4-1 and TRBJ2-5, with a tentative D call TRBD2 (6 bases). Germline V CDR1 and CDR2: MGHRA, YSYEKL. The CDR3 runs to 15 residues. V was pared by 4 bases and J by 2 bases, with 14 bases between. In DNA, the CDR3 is TGCGCCAGCAGCCCGGAGGGGCGTACGCAAGAGACCCAGTACTTC. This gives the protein CASSPEGRTQETQYF.